This is a list of T cell receptor beta chains from one sample in a study of T cell repertoires in cytomegalovirus infection. Via MiXCR, TCRdb re-called the reads, giving one row per CDR3 protein. The sample holds about 500,000 distinct CDR3 sequences; 30% to 35% are singletons and the top ten take about 17%. The antigens these receptors bind are not known. Sample: cultured PBMCs, taken from culture after CMV antigen stimulation. Receptors originate from a human donor in good health (CMV status not recorded). Some clones in this sample may be carry-over from other donors' samples. Each CDR3 is given with its conserved first and last residue. A D gene is named only where the DNA matches it firmly. Expanded clones get a size class; other rows say once, few or many, or leave the size out.

cdr3_nt: TGTGCCAGCAGCCTCGGGACTAGCGGAGTGGAGACCCAGTACTTC
cdr3_aa: CASSLGTSGVETQYF
d_call: TRBD2
clone_size: .
j_call: TRBJ2-5
v_call: TRBV6-5

cdr3_nt: TGTGCCAGCAGCCTTGCGTCCATAGAGGGCACCATATATTTT
cdr3_aa: CASSLASIEGTIYF
d_call: .
clone_size: few
j_call: TRBJ1-3
v_call: TRBV5-6

cdr3_nt: TGTGCCAGCAGTGGGTATTCCGAGCAGTACTTC
cdr3_aa: CASSGYSEQYF
d_call: .
clone_size: few
j_call: TRBJ2-7
v_call: TRBV25-1

cdr3_nt: TGCAGCGCCACCGGGTTAGCCAAAAACATTCAGTACTTC
cdr3_aa: CSATGLAKNIQYF
d_call: .
clone_size: few
j_call: TRBJ2-4
v_call: TRBV29-1

cdr3_nt: TGTGCCAGCAGCCAAGAGAGGGACAGGGGGCACTTCACTGAAGCTTTCTTT
cdr3_aa: CASSQERDRGHFTEAFF
d_call: TRBD1
clone_size: .
j_call: TRBJ1-1
v_call: TRBV14

cdr3_nt: TGTGCCAGCAGCTTAGATCCCGACAGGCCAGAGACCCAGTACTTC
cdr3_aa: CASSLDPDRPETQYF
d_call: .
clone_size: .
j_call: TRBJ2-5
v_call: TRBV11-2

cdr3_nt: TGTGCCAGCAGTTTAGGACTAGCGGGAGGGGTTTACGAGCAGTACTTC
cdr3_aa: CASSLGLAGGVYEQYF
d_call: TRBD2
clone_size: .
j_call: TRBJ2-7
v_call: TRBV12-3/TRBV12-4

cdr3_nt: TGTGCCAGCAGACCGGGACAGGGTCATGAGCAGTTCTTC
cdr3_aa: CASRPGQGHEQFF
d_call: TRBD1
clone_size: .
j_call: TRBJ2-1
v_call: TRBV6-2/TRBV6-3

cdr3_nt: TGTGCCAGCAGTGCTACGGCCCCCTACAATGAGCAGTTCTTC
cdr3_aa: CASSATAPYNEQFF
d_call: .
clone_size: many
j_call: TRBJ2-1
v_call: TRBV12-3/TRBV12-4

cdr3_nt: TGTGCCAGCAGCTCATCCGCGGGGGGATACACTGAAGCTTTCTTT
cdr3_aa: CASSSSAGGYTEAFF
d_call: .
clone_size: .
j_call: TRBJ1-1
v_call: TRBV7-8

cdr3_nt: TGCGCCAGCAGCCAAGGGGACCGGACAGACGAAAAACTGTTTTTT
cdr3_aa: CASSQGDRTDEKLFF
d_call: .
clone_size: few
j_call: TRBJ1-4
v_call: TRBV4-3

cdr3_nt: TGTGCCAGCGGTGACACAGATACGCAGTATTTT
cdr3_aa: CASGDTDTQYF
d_call: .
clone_size: few
j_call: TRBJ2-3
v_call: TRBV6-2/TRBV6-3

cdr3_nt: TGTGCCAGCAGCGTATTGAGTGGGGGAAACACCGGGGAGCTGTTTTTT
cdr3_aa: CASSVLSGGNTGELFF
d_call: .
clone_size: .
j_call: TRBJ2-2
v_call: TRBV9

cdr3_nt: TGTGCCAGCAGCTTAGAGTGGGGGACTTGGAATGAGCAGTTCTTC
cdr3_aa: CASSLEWGTWNEQFF
d_call: .
clone_size: .
j_call: TRBJ2-1
v_call: TRBV7-2

cdr3_nt: TGTGCCAGCAGTCGGACGGGAGCCAAAAACATTCAGTACTTC
cdr3_aa: CASSRTGAKNIQYF
d_call: .
clone_size: .
j_call: TRBJ2-4
v_call: TRBV6-2/TRBV6-3

cdr3_nt: TGTGCCAGCAGCCGAGGAGGACCCCAATCACTCTACGAGCAGTACTTC
cdr3_aa: CASSRGGPQSLYEQYF
d_call: .
clone_size: many
j_call: TRBJ2-7
v_call: TRBV7-2

cdr3_nt: TGTGCCAGCAGTCTTGGGGAACACATGAACACTGAAGCTTTCTTT
cdr3_aa: CASSLGEHMNTEAFF
d_call: .
clone_size: few
j_call: TRBJ1-1
v_call: TRBV25-1

cdr3_nt: TGCAGTGCTCCTCCTAGCGGGAGGGGGGATGAGCAGTTCTTC
cdr3_aa: CSAPPSGRGDEQFF
d_call: TRBD2
clone_size: .
j_call: TRBJ2-1
v_call: TRBV20-1

cdr3_nt: TGTGCCAGCAGCGTAGGACTAGCGGGAAACATTCAGTACTTC
cdr3_aa: CASSVGLAGNIQYF
d_call: TRBD2
clone_size: few
j_call: TRBJ2-4
v_call: TRBV9

cdr3_nt: TGTGCCAGCTCACCAAGACCGTCGCGCGGGGCCACTTGGCAGCCCCAGCATTTT
cdr3_aa: CASSPRPSRGATWQPQHF
d_call: .
clone_size: .
j_call: TRBJ1-5
v_call: TRBV18

cdr3_nt: TGTGCCAGCAGGAGCGGGAGGGCCGCAAGTGAGCAGTTCTTC
cdr3_aa: CASRSGRAASEQFF
d_call: TRBD2
clone_size: .
j_call: TRBJ2-1
v_call: TRBV12-3/TRBV12-4

cdr3_nt: TGTGCCAGCAGCATTAAGCCGGGACAGTTCACCGGGGAGCTGTTTTTT
cdr3_aa: CASSIKPGQFTGELFF
d_call: TRBD1
clone_size: many
j_call: TRBJ2-2
v_call: TRBV7-2

cdr3_nt: TGCGCCAGCAGCCAATGGGCCCGAAGAGGGGTCAGTAACTATGGCTACACCTTC
cdr3_aa: CASSQWARRGVSNYGYTF
d_call: .
clone_size: few
j_call: TRBJ1-2
v_call: TRBV4-1

cdr3_nt: TGTGCCAGCAGTTTAAACGCTGGAACCGGGGAGCTGTTTTTT
cdr3_aa: CASSLNAGTGELFF
d_call: .
clone_size: many
j_call: TRBJ2-2
v_call: TRBV6-2/TRBV6-3

cdr3_nt: TGCAGTGCTAGAGGGCAAGTCCGCAATGAGCAGTTCTTC
cdr3_aa: CSARGQVRNEQFF
d_call: .
clone_size: .
j_call: TRBJ2-1
v_call: TRBV20-1

cdr3_nt: TGTGCCAGCAGCACCCCTACTATAGGGAACATTCAGTACTTC
cdr3_aa: CASSTPTIGNIQYF
d_call: .
clone_size: few
j_call: TRBJ2-4
v_call: TRBV12-3/TRBV12-4

cdr3_nt: TGTGCCAGCAGCCCAATGCCCGGGTCCAACTATGGCTACACCTTC
cdr3_aa: CASSPMPGSNYGYTF
d_call: .
clone_size: .
j_call: TRBJ1-2
v_call: TRBV9

cdr3_nt: TGCGCCAGCAGCCCTCGACTAGCGGGATCGTTGAATACGCAGTATTTT
cdr3_aa: CASSPRLAGSLNTQYF
d_call: TRBD2
clone_size: few
j_call: TRBJ2-3
v_call: TRBV4-3

cdr3_nt: TGTGCCAGCAGCTCTACAGCGGGAGGTGACGGGGAGCTGTTTTTT
cdr3_aa: CASSSTAGGDGELFF
d_call: TRBD2
clone_size: .
j_call: TRBJ2-2
v_call: TRBV7-2

cdr3_nt: TGTGCCACTATGACCCGGGGGCTTTCCTACGAGCAGTACTTC
cdr3_aa: CATMTRGLSYEQYF
d_call: .
clone_size: .
j_call: TRBJ2-7
v_call: TRBV6-1

cdr3_nt: TGTGCCAGCAGTTTCGGGTTATGGGCCTACGAGCAGTACTTC
cdr3_aa: CASSFGLWAYEQYF
d_call: .
clone_size: once
j_call: TRBJ2-7
v_call: TRBV28

cdr3_nt: TGTGCCAGCAGCCCGCGGAGGGTCACCGGGGAGCTGTTTTTT
cdr3_aa: CASSPRRVTGELFF
d_call: .
clone_size: .
j_call: TRBJ2-2
v_call: TRBV7-9

cdr3_nt: TGCGCCAGCAGCCAAGATGGGGCTAGTCCAGATACGCAGTATTTT
cdr3_aa: CASSQDGASPDTQYF
d_call: .
clone_size: .
j_call: TRBJ2-3
v_call: TRBV4-3

cdr3_nt: TGTGCCAGCAGTGAATTCAACGGGCGCCCATGGGTTGGCTACACCTTC
cdr3_aa: CASSEFNGRPWVGYTF
d_call: .
clone_size: .
j_call: TRBJ1-2
v_call: TRBV25-1

cdr3_nt: TGTGCCAGCACCCCACTAGCGGTGGTAGGTGAGCAGTTCTTC
cdr3_aa: CASTPLAVVGEQFF
d_call: TRBD2
clone_size: .
j_call: TRBJ2-1
v_call: TRBV6-2/TRBV6-3

cdr3_nt: TGTGCCAGCAGCCGGCAGTACAATGAGCAGTTCTTC
cdr3_aa: CASSRQYNEQFF
d_call: .
clone_size: few
j_call: TRBJ2-1
v_call: TRBV6-2/TRBV6-3

cdr3_nt: TGTGCCAGCAGTCCACCGAGGGGCGGGAGCCTAGCCTACGAGCAGTACTTC
cdr3_aa: CASSPPRGGSLAYEQYF
d_call: TRBD2
clone_size: many
j_call: TRBJ2-7
v_call: TRBV7-2

cdr3_nt: TGTGCCAGCAGTTTCTATGCTTGGGGGATTGATGAAAAACTGTTTTTT
cdr3_aa: CASSFYAWGIDEKLFF
d_call: .
clone_size: .
j_call: TRBJ1-4
v_call: TRBV12-3/TRBV12-4

cdr3_nt: TGTGCCAGCAGCTTAGATCTCGGTTGGCTAGCGGGAAGGATCGGCAATGAGCAGTTCTTC
cdr3_aa: CASSLDLGWLAGRIGNEQFF
d_call: TRBD2
clone_size: once
j_call: TRBJ2-1
v_call: TRBV11-3

cdr3_nt: TGTGCCAGCAGCCCACAAAAAGCGGGGAACTACAATGAGCAGTTCTTC
cdr3_aa: CASSPQKAGNYNEQFF
d_call: TRBD2
clone_size: few
j_call: TRBJ2-1
v_call: TRBV7-9

cdr3_nt: TGTGCCAGCAGTTTCAACCGGGACTACCTCGAGCAGTACTTC
cdr3_aa: CASSFNRDYLEQYF
d_call: TRBD2
clone_size: .
j_call: TRBJ2-7
v_call: TRBV27

cdr3_nt: TGTGCCAGCAGCAATTTAACGGAGGGGGGCCAAGAGACCCAGTACTTC
cdr3_aa: CASSNLTEGGQETQYF
d_call: .
clone_size: many
j_call: TRBJ2-5
v_call: TRBV7-9

cdr3_nt: TGTGCCAGTAGTATACCGGGACAGGGCTTTTCATCCTATGGCTACACCTTC
cdr3_aa: CASSIPGQGFSSYGYTF
d_call: TRBD1
clone_size: .
j_call: TRBJ1-2
v_call: TRBV19

cdr3_nt: TGTGCCAGCAGCTTGGATTACGGTTACGAGCAGTACTTC
cdr3_aa: CASSLDYGYEQYF
d_call: .
clone_size: few
j_call: TRBJ2-7
v_call: TRBV7-3

cdr3_nt: TGTGCCAGCAGACCTCTAGGGAGTAGCACAGATACGCAGTATTTT
cdr3_aa: CASRPLGSSTDTQYF
d_call: .
clone_size: .
j_call: TRBJ2-3
v_call: TRBV5-4

cdr3_nt: TGTGCCAGCAGCTTGGACCTCTCCTACGAGCAGTACTTC
cdr3_aa: CASSLDLSYEQYF
d_call: .
clone_size: .
j_call: TRBJ2-7
v_call: TRBV5-4

cdr3_nt: TGCAGCGTTGAAGAAAGGGGACTAGCGGGAGTTTCCACTGGGGCCAACGTCCTGACTTTC
cdr3_aa: CSVEERGLAGVSTGANVLTF
d_call: TRBD2
clone_size: .
j_call: TRBJ2-6
v_call: TRBV29-1

cdr3_nt: TGTGCCAGCACTTGGGGACAGGGGTATGGCTACACCTTC
cdr3_aa: CASTWGQGYGYTF
d_call: TRBD1
clone_size: few
j_call: TRBJ1-2
v_call: TRBV6-6

cdr3_nt: TGTGCCAGTAGTATAAAAGCGGGAGGGACCCCTTTCTACAATGAGCAGTTCTTC
cdr3_aa: CASSIKAGGTPFYNEQFF
d_call: TRBD2
clone_size: many
j_call: TRBJ2-1
v_call: TRBV19

cdr3_nt: TGTGCCAGCAGCCAGAGGGGACGCTTCTCTGGAAACACCATATATTTT
cdr3_aa: CASSQRGRFSGNTIYF
d_call: .
clone_size: few
j_call: TRBJ1-3
v_call: TRBV14

cdr3_nt: TGTGCCAGCAGCGTAGCGTTCCCCTGGGCCAACGAGCAGTACTTC
cdr3_aa: CASSVAFPWANEQYF
d_call: .
clone_size: few
j_call: TRBJ2-7
v_call: TRBV6-5

cdr3_nt: TGCAGCGTAAAAGCGGTAGCGGGATCCTACGAGCAGTACTTC
cdr3_aa: CSVKAVAGSYEQYF
d_call: TRBD2
clone_size: once
j_call: TRBJ2-7
v_call: TRBV29-1